This TCR beta chain was obtained from a study of T cell repertoires in cytomegalovirus infection. Points on this clonotype: The antigen remains unidentified.

This CDR3 region has 16 residues. Germline V gene lookup returns CDR1 PRHDT and CDR2 FYEKMQ (reference sequence). The V end lost 1 base, the J end lost 8 bases, and 18 bases lay between the germline ends. TCRdb redid the calling of the reads with MiXCR, one entry per CDR3 protein. The profile shows around 900,000 distinct CDR3 sequences, roughly a third of them singletons. The genes are TRBV13 and TRBJ2-1; possibly TRBD2 for D (5 bases). The receptor was isolated from a human donor in good health (CMV status not recorded). Some clones in this sample may be carry-over from other donors' samples. The sequenced sample was cultured CD8+ T cells from PBMCs, obtained from culture after CMV antigen stimulation. The chain's CDR3 is CASSLEESGPGDEQFF. The CDR3 DNA reads TGTGCCAGCAGCTTAGAGGAATCGGGTCCCGGGGATGAGCAGTTCTTC. Full variable domain (rest looked up from reference TRBV13 and TRBJ2-1): AAGVIQSPRHLIKEKRETATLKCYPIPRHDTVYWYQQGPGQDPQFLISFYEKMQSDKGSIPDRFSAQQFSDYHSELNMSSLELGDSALYFCASSLEESGPGDEQFFGPGTRLTVL.